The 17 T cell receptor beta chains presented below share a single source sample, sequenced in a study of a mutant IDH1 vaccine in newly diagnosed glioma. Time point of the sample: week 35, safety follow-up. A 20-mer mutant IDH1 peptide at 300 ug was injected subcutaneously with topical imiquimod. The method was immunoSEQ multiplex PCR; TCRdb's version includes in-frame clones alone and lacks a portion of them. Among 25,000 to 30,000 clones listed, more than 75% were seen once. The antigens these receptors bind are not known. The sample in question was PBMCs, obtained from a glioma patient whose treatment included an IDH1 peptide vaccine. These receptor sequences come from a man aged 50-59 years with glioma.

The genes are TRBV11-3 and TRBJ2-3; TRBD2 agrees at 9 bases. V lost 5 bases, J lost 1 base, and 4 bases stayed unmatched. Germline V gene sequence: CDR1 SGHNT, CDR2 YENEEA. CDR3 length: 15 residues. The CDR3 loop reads CASSGGGAGTDTQYF. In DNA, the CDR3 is TGTGCCAGCAGCGGCGGGGGGGCGGGCACAGATACGCAGTATTTT.

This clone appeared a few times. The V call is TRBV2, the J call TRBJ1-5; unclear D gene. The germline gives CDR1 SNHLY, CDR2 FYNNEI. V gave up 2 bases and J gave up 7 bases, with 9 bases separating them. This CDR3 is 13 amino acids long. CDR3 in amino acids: CASSESVGQPQHF. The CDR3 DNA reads TGTGCCAGCAGTGAATCTGTCGGGCAGCCCCAGCATTTT.

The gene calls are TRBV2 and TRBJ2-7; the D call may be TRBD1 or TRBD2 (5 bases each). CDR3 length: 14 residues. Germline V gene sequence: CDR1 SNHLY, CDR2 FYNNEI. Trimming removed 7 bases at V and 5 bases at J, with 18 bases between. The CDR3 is CASKVGQGRNEQYF. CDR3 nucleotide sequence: TGTGCCAGCAAGGTTGGGCAGGGACGGAACGAGCAGTACTTC.

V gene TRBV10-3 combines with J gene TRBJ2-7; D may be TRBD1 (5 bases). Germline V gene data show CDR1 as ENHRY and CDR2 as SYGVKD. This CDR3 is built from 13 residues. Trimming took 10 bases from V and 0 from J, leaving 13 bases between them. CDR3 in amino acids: CATEDKRSYEQYF. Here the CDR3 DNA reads TGTGCCACCGAGGACAAACGCTCCTACGAGCAGTACTTC.

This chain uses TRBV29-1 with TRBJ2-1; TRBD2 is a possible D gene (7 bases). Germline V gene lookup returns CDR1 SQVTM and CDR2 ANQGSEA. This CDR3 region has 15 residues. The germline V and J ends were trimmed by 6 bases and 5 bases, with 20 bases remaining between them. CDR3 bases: TGCAGCGTGTTCCCCGGGGGGCCCCGCCACAATGAGCAGTTCTTC. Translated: CSVFPGGPRHNEQFF.

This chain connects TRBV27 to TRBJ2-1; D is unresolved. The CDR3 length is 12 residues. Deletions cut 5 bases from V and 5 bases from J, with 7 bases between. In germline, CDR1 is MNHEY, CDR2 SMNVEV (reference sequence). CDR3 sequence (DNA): TGTGCCAGCAGTGGTGGTAACAATGAGCAGTTCTTC. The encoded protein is CASSGGNNEQFF.

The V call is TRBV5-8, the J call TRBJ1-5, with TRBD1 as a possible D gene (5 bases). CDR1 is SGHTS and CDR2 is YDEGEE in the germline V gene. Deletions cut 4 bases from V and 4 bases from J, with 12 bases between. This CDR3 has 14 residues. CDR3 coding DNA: TGTGCCAGCAGCCCGGGACTACGGAATCAGCCCCAGCATTTT. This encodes CASSPGLRNQPQHF. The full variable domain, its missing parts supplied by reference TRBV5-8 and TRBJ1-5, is EAGVTQSPTHLIKTRGQQATLRCSPISGHTSVYWYQQALGLGLQFLLWYDEGEERNRGNFPPRFSGRQFPNYSSELNVNALELEDSALYLCASSPGLRNQPQHFGDGTRLSIL.

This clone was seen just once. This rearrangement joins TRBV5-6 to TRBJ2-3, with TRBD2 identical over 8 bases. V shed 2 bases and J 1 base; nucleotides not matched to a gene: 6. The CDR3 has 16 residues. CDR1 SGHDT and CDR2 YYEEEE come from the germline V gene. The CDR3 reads CASSLRSGGGTDTQYF. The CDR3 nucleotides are TGTGCCAGCAGCTTACGAAGCGGGGGTGGCACAGATACGCAGTATTTT.

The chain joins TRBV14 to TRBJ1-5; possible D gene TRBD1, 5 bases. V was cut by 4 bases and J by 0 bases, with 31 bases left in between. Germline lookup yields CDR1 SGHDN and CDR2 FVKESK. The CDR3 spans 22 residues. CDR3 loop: CASSRVGPLGPGQSYSNQPQHF. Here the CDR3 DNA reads TGTGCCAGCAGCCGGGTTGGCCCCCTAGGACCAGGGCAGAGTTATAGCAATCAGCCCCAGCATTTT.

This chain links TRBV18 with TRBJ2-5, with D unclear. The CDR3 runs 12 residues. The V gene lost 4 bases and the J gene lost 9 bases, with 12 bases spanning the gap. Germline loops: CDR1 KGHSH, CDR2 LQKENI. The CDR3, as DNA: TGTGCCAGCTCACGTGGCCGTCAGCCCCAGTACTTC. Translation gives CASSRGRQPQYF.

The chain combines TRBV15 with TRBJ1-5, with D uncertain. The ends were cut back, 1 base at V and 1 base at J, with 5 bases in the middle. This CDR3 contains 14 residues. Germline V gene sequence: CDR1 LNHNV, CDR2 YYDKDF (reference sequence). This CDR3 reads CATSRVGSNQPQHF. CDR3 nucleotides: TGTGCCACCAGCAGAGTGGGGAGCAATCAGCCCCAGCATTTT.

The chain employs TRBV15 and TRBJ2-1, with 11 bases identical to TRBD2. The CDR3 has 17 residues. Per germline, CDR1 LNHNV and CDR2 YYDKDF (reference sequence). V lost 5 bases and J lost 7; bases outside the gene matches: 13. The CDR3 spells CATSSPLVLAGGNEQFF. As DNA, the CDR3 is TGTGCCACCAGCTCCCCTCTCGTGCTAGCGGGGGGAAATGAGCAGTTCTTC.

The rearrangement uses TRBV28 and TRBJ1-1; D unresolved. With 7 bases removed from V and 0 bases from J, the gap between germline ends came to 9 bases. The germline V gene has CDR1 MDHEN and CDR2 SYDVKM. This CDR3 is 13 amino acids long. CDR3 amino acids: CASMTTMNTEAFF. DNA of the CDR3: TGTGCCAGCATGACGACGATGAACACTGAAGCTTTCTTT.

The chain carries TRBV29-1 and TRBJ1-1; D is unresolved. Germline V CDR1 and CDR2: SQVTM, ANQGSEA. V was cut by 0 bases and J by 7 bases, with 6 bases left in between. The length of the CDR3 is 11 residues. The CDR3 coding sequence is TGCAGCGTTGAAGATCCCGGTGAAGCTTTCTTT. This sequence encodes CSVEDPGEAFF.

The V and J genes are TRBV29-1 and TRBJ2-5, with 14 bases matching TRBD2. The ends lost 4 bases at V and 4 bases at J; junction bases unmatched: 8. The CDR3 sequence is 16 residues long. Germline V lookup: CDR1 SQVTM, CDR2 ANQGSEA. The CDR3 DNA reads TGCAGCGTTGCCCCCCGACTAGCGGGAGGGGGAGAGACCCAGTACTTC. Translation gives CSVAPRLAGGGETQYF.

The CDR3 coding sequence is TGTGCCAGTAGTCCCTCCGGCCCTTCGGTTGGCTACACCTTC. Its translation is CASSPSGPSVGYTF. This rearrangement joins TRBV19 to TRBJ1-2; D remains ambiguous. V dropped 5 bases and J dropped 7 bases, with 17 bases sitting between them. The CDR3 loop spans 14 amino acids. CDR1 and CDR2 from the germline V gene are LNHDA and SQIVND (reference sequence). The variable domain in full, completed from reference TRBV19 and TRBJ1-2, reads DGGITQSPKYLFRKEGQNVTLSCEQNLNHDAMYWYRQDPGQGLRLIYYSQIVNDFQKGDIAEGYSVSREKKESFPLTVTSAQKNPTAFYLCASSPSGPSVGYTFGSGTRLTVV.

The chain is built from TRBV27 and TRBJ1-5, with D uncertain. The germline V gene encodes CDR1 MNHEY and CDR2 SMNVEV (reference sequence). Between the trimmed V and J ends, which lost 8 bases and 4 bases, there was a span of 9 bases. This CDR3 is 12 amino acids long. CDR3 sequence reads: CASGSLNQPQHF. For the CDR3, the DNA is TGTGCCAGCGGTTCCCTTAATCAGCCCCAGCATTTT.